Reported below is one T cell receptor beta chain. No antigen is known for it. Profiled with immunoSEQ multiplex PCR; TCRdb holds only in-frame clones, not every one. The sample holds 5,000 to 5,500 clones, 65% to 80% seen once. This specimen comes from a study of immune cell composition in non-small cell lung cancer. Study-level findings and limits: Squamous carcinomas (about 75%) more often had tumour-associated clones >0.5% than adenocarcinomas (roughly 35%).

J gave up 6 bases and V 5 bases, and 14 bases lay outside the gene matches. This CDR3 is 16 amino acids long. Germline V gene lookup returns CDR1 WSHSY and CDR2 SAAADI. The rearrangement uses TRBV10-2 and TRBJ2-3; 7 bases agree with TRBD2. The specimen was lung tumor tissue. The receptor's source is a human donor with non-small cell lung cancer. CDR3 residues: CASSPVTRERPDTQYF. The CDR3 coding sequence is TGCGCCAGCAGTCCCGTTACGCGGGAGCGGCCCGATACGCAGTATTTT.